This T cell receptor beta chain is from a study of cytomegalovirus exposure and HLA in healthy donors. CDR1 is SGHNT and CDR2 is YYREEE in the germline V gene (reference sequence). With 4 bases clipped from V and 9 bases from J, the junction kept 11 bases outside the gene matches. The CDR3 extends over 15 amino acids. 13 Jbeta primers and 60 Vbeta primers were used for the PCR. Clones were read by immunoSEQ multiplex PCR, and TCRdb kept only the in-frame ones, dropping some. The table has approximately 150,000 clones, 80% seen once. Sequencing was carried out using PBMCs. The chain links TRBV5-4 to TRBJ2-1, with 9 bases matching TRBD1. This TCR derives from a man aged 18 to 35 in good health and CMV-seropositive. The CDR3 loop reads CASSAQGAPVLEQFF. The CDR3 DNA reads as TGTGCCAGCAGCGCACAGGGGGCGCCGGTACTTGAGCAGTTCTTC.